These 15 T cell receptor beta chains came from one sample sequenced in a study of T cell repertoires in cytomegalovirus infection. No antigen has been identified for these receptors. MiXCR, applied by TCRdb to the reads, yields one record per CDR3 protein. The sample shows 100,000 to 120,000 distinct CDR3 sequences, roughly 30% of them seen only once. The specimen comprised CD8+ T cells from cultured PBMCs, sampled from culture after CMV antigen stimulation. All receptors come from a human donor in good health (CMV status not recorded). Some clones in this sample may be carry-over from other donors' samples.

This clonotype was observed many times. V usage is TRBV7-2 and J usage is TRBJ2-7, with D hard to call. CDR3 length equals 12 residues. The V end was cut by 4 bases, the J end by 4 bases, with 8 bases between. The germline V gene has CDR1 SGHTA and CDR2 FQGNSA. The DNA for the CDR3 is TGTGCCAGCAGCTACCTATCTTACGAGCAGTACTTC. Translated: CASSYLSYEQYF.

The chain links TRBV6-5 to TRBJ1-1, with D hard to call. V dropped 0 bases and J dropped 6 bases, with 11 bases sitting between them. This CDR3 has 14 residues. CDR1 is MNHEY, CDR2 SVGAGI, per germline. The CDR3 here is CASSYSRVYAEAFF. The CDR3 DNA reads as TGTGCCAGCAGTTACTCGCGGGTTTACGCTGAAGCTTTCTTT.

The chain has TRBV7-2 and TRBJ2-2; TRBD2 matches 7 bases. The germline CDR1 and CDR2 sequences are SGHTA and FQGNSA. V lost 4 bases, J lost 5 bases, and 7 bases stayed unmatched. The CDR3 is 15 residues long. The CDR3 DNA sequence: TGTGCCAGCAGCTCCCTATCGGGGGGTACCGGGGAGCTGTTTTTT. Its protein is CASSSLSGGTGELFF. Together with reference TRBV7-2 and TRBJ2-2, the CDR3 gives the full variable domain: GAGVSQSPSNKVTEKGKDVELRCDPISGHTALYWYRQSLGQGLEFLIYFQGNSAPDKSGLPSDRFSAERTGGSVSTLTIQRTQQEDSAVYLCASSSLSGGTGELFFGEGSRLTVL.

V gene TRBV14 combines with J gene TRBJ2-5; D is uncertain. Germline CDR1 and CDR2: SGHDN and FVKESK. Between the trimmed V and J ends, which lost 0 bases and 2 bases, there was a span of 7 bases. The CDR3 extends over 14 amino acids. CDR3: CASSQDSRQETQYF. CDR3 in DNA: TGTGCCAGCAGCCAAGATTCAAGGCAAGAGACCCAGTACTTC.

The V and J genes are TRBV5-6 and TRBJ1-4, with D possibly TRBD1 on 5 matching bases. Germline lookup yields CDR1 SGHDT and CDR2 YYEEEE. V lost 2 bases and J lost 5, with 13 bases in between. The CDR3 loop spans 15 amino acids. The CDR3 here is CASSFDRDGNEKLFF. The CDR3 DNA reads TGTGCCAGCAGCTTCGACCGGGACGGAAATGAAAAACTGTTTTTT.

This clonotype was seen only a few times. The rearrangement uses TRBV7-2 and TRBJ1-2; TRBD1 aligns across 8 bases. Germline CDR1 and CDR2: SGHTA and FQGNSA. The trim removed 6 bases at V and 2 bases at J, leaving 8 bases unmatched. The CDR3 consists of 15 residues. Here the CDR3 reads CASRSGTGKNYGYTF. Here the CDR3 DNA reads TGTGCCAGCAGATCCGGGACAGGCAAGAACTATGGCTACACCTTC. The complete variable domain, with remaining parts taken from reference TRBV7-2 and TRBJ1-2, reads GAGVSQSPSNKVTEKGKDVELRCDPISGHTALYWYRQSLGQGLEFLIYFQGNSAPDKSGLPSDRFSAERTGGSVSTLTIQRTQQEDSAVYLCASRSGTGKNYGYTFGSGTRLTVV.

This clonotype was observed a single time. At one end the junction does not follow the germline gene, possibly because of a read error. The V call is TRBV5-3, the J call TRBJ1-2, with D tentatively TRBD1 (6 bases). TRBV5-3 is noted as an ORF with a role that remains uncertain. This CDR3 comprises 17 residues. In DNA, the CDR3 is TGTGCCAGCAGCTTGGCCCCGGGACACCGGAATAACTATGGCTACACCTTC. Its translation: CASSLAPGHRNNYGYTF.

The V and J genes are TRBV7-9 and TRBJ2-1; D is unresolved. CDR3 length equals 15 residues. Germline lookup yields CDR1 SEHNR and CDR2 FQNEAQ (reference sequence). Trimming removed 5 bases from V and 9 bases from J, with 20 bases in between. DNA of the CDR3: TGTGCCAGCAGCCCGGGTCTTGAGTTGGTCGGTGAGCAGTTCTTC. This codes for CASSPGLELVGEQFF. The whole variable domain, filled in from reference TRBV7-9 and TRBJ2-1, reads DTGVSQNPRHKITKRGQNVTFRCDPISEHNRLYWYRQTLGQGPEFLTYFQNEAQLEKSRLLSDRFSAERPKGSFSTLEIQRTEQGDSAMYLCASSPGLELVGEQFFGPGTRLTVL.

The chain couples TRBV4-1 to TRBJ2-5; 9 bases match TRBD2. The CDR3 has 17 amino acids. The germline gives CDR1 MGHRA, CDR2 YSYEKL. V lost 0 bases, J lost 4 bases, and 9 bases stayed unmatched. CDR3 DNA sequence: TGCGCCAGCAGCCAAGATCCCAGCGGGGGGAGGGGAGAGACCCAGTACTTC. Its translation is CASSQDPSGGRGETQYF.

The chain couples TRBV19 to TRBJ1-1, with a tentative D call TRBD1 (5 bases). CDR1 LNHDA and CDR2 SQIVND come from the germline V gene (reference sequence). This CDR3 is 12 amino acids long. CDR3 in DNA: TGTGCTGCCCAGGGACCGAACACTGAAGCTTTCTTT. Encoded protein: CAAQGPNTEAFF.

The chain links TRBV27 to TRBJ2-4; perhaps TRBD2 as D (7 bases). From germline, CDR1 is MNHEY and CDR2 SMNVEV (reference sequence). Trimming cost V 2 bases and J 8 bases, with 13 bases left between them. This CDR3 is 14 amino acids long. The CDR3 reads CASSLGGGGDIQYF. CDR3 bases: TGTGCCAGCAGTTTAGGAGGGGGGGGGGACATTCAGTACTTC.

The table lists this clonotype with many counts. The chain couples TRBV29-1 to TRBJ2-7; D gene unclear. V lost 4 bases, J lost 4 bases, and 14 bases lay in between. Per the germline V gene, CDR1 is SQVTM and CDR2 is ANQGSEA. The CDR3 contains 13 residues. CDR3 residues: CSVVGLGAYEQYF. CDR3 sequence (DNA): TGCAGCGTTGTCGGTCTAGGTGCTTACGAGCAGTACTTC.

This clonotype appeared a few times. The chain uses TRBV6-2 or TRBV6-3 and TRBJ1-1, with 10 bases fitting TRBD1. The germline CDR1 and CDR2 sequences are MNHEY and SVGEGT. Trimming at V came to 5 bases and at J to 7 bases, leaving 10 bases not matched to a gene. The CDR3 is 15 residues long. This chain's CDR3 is CASSRDRGSFSEAFF. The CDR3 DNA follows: TGTGCCAGCAGTCGGGACAGGGGTTCATTCAGTGAAGCTTTCTTT.

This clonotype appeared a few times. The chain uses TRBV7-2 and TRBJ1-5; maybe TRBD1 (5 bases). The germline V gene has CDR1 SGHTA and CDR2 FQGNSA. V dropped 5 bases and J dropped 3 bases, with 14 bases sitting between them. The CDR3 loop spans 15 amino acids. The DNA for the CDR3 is TGTGCCAGCAGCCCATGGGGGACCCTCAATCAGCCCCAGCATTTT. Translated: CASSPWGTLNQPQHF. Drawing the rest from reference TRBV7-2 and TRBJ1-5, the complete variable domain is GAGVSQSPSNKVTEKGKDVELRCDPISGHTALYWYRQSLGQGLEFLIYFQGNSAPDKSGLPSDRFSAERTGGSVSTLTIQRTQQEDSAVYLCASSPWGTLNQPQHFGDGTRLSIL.

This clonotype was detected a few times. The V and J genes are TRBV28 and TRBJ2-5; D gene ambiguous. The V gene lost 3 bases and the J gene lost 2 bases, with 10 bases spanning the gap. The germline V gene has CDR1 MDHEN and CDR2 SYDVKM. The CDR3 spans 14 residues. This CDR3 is CASSLAELQETQYF. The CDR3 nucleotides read TGTGCCAGCAGTTTGGCGGAACTACAAGAGACCCAGTACTTC.